This T cell receptor (beta chain) was identified during a study of blood T cells in healthy people across ages. Findings and caveats of the study: Underestimates were what the diversity estimates from one million T cells were considered to be.

Next came a second PCR, run for about 7 to 12 cycles, which used a sample-barcoded 5' primer along with a J-beta primer mix. MiXCR, run by TCRdb on the 5' RACE reads, gives a single entry per CDR3 protein. The table records approximately 770,000 distinct CDR3 sequences, more than 45% of them present only once. Turning to this clonotype: What it recognizes is unknown.

The CDR3 sequence is 14 residues long. Germline CDR1 reads MNHEY; CDR2 reads SMNVEV (reference sequence). Trimming took off 6 bases at V and 2 bases at J, with 11 bases between the two ends. This receptor was identified in a man under 40 in good health. The specimen was blood. V gene TRBV27 combines with J gene TRBJ1-5; unclear D gene. Written as DNA, the CDR3 is TGTGCCAGCAGCTACAAACTCCGCAATCAGCCCCAGCATTTT. Translating it yields CASSYKLRNQPQHF.